What follows are 18 T cell receptor beta chains derived from one specimen sequenced in a study of T-cell memory formation after mild COVID-19. TCRdb reprocessed the 5' RACE reads with MiXCR, giving one entry per CDR3 protein. The sample contains approximately 82,000 distinct CDR3 sequences, roughly 12% of which appear only once. Sequenced sample: PBMCs or a T cell subset sorted from them (not recorded which). The receptors shown here come from a man younger than 30 who had mild COVID-19 (a few samples of this study predate the infection). Cell type and time point are not known.

Judged by abundance, this clonotype is medium-sized. This chain connects TRBV27 to TRBJ2-7, with D unresolved. This CDR3 spans 13 amino acids. Germline values: CDR1 MNHEY, CDR2 SMNVEV (reference sequence). V lost 6 bases, J lost 1 base, and 10 bases lay in between. The CDR3 nucleotides read TGTGCCAGCAGCCATGGGCCGTCCTACGAGCAGTACTTC. Protein sequence: CASSHGPSYEQYF.

This clonotype was detected many times. The V and J genes are TRBV28 and TRBJ2-7; maybe TRBD1 (6 bases). The CDR3 totals 15 residues. Trimming took off 2 bases at V and 1 base at J, with 12 bases between the two ends. Germline lookup yields CDR1 MDHEN and CDR2 SYDVKM. DNA of the CDR3: TGTGCCAGCAGTTTAGGACAGTCAGAATCCTACGAGCAGTACGTC. Translation gives CASSLGQSESYEQYV.

This clonotype was seen a few times. This chain joins TRBV5-5 and TRBJ2-5; no reliable D call. The germline gives CDR1 SGHKS, CDR2 YYEKEE (reference sequence). There are 14 residues in the CDR3. Between the trimmed V and J ends, which lost 4 bases and 2 bases, there was a span of 12 bases. CDR3 bases: TGTGCCAGCAGCCTAACGGGCAGACAAGAGACCCAGTACTTC. Protein sequence: CASSLTGRQETQYF.

This chain uses TRBV7-2 with TRBJ2-1; D is uncertain. Per the germline V gene, CDR1 is SGHTA and CDR2 is FQGNSA. Trimming removed 5 bases at V and 7 bases at J, with 6 bases between. The CDR3 is 11 amino acids. CDR3 sequence reads: CASSPFNEQFF. The CDR3 bases are TGTGCCAGCAGCCCTTTTAATGAGCAGTTCTTC.

The chain employs TRBV20-1 and TRBJ2-3; D call uncertain. This CDR3 has 13 amino acids. With 6 bases removed from V and 1 base from J, the gap between germline ends came to 11 bases. The germline CDR1 and CDR2 sequences are DFQATT and SNEGSKA (reference sequence). The DNA of the CDR3 is TGCAGTGCCTTTGGGATACGCACAGATACGCAGTATTTT. Translated: CSAFGIRTDTQYF.

This clonotype has only a few counts. The chain employs TRBV7-3 and TRBJ2-3, with a possible D match to TRBD2 (7 bases). Per germline, CDR1 SGHTA and CDR2 FQGTGA. The length of the CDR3 is 14 residues. The germline V and J ends were trimmed by 5 bases and 4 bases, with 13 bases remaining between them. The CDR3 spells CASSGIGGADTQYF. DNA of the CDR3: TGTGCCAGCAGCGGGATAGGGGGGGCAGATACGCAGTATTTT.

Only a few counts were recorded for this clonotype. The rearrangement uses TRBV4-1 and TRBJ1-5; D gene uncertain. The CDR3 runs to 15 residues. Between the trimmed V and J ends, which lost 0 bases and 1 base, there was a span of 7 bases. Germline V gene data show CDR1 as MGHRA and CDR2 as YSYEKL. CDR3: CASSQDMGSNQPQHF. CDR3 in DNA: TGCGCCAGCAGCCAAGATATGGGGAGCAATCAGCCCCAGCATTTT.

Only a few counts were recorded for this clonotype. V usage is TRBV9 and J usage is TRBJ2-7; 7 nucleotides line up with TRBD2. Germline loops: CDR1 SGDLS, CDR2 YYNGEE. V shed 0 bases and J 4 bases; nucleotides not matched to a gene: 1. The CDR3 contains 13 residues. CDR3 residues: CASSVGEGYEQYF. The CDR3 DNA follows: TGTGCCAGCAGCGTAGGGGAGGGTTACGAGCAGTACTTC. The full variable domain, with the rest looked up from reference TRBV9 and TRBJ2-7, is DSGVTQTPKHLITATGQRVTLRCSPRSGDLSVYWYQQSLDQGLQFLIQYYNGEERAKGNILERFSAQQFPDLHSELNLSSLELGDSALYFCASSVGEGYEQYFGPGTRLTVT.

The chain uses TRBV5-1 and TRBJ2-1; no clear D. The CDR3 totals 16 residues. Trimming took off 0 bases at V and 4 bases at J, with 14 bases between the two ends. From germline, CDR1 is SGHRS and CDR2 YFSETQ. CDR3 in amino acids: CASSLAPGIGYNEQFF. CDR3 bases: TGCGCCAGCAGCTTGGCCCCAGGCATCGGGTACAATGAGCAGTTCTTC.

There are a few counts of this clonotype. This chain links TRBV7-9 with TRBJ2-5; D is unclear. Between the trimmed V and J ends, which lost 1 base and 2 bases, there was a span of 8 bases. The germline V gene has CDR1 SEHNR and CDR2 FQNEAQ (reference sequence). The CDR3 is 14 residues long. This CDR3 is CASSLETRQETQYF. Here the CDR3 DNA reads TGTGCCAGCAGCTTAGAAACTCGACAAGAGACCCAGTACTTC.

In this sample, this clonotype turned up a few times. CDR3 region: CASSSQGGTGFNEQFF. For the CDR3, the DNA is TGTGCCAGCAGCTCACAAGGGGGGACAGGGTTTAATGAGCAGTTCTTC. The V gene is TRBV7-6, the J gene TRBJ2-1; TRBD1 aligns across 9 bases. Germline lookup yields CDR1 SGHVS and CDR2 FNYEAQ. V trimming: 4 bases; J trimming: 7 bases; junction bases outside the gene matches: 11. This CDR3 is built from 16 residues.

V and J are TRBV2 and TRBJ2-1; 10 bases are shared with TRBD1. Germline V CDR1 and CDR2: SNHLY, FYNNEI. V dropped 7 bases and J dropped 8; count of bases not matched to a gene: 8. The CDR3 totals 14 residues. The CDR3 DNA follows: TGTGCCAGCACCCCGGGACAGGGGTTCTATGAGCAGTTCTTC. It encodes CASTPGQGFYEQFF.

This chain connects TRBV2 to TRBJ2-3, with 10 bases lining up with TRBD2. Trimming took 3 bases from V and 2 from J; bases not matched to a gene: 2. Per the germline V gene, CDR1 is SNHLY and CDR2 is FYNNEI. CDR3 size: 15 residues. CDR3: CASSEGLAFTDTQYF. CDR3 nucleotide sequence: TGTGCCAGCAGTGAGGGACTAGCGTTCACAGATACGCAGTATTTT.

This clonotype was found a few times. The chain employs TRBV29-1 and TRBJ1-4; D might be TRBD1 (5 bases). CDR1 SQVTM and CDR2 ANQGSEA come from the germline V gene. V lost 3 bases, J lost 7 bases, and 9 bases lay in between. The CDR3 is 12 amino acids. CDR3 nucleotides: TGCAGCGTTGAGGGACGGGGTGAAAAACTGTTTTTT. This gives the protein CSVEGRGEKLFF.

The chain is built from TRBV12-3 or TRBV12-4 and TRBJ2-3; 8 bases map to TRBD2. The junction had 11 bases not matched to a gene; V was cut back by 5 bases and J by 4 bases. CDR3 length: 16 amino acids. The chain's CDR3 is CASSPDGGVSADTQYF. In DNA, the CDR3 is TGTGCCAGCAGTCCCGACGGGGGGGTCTCGGCAGATACGCAGTATTTT.

This clonotype was observed a handful of times. This chain joins TRBV6-5 and TRBJ1-1; weak D call: TRBD1 (5 bases). Germline V CDR1 and CDR2: MNHEY, SVGAGI. The CDR3 totals 15 residues. V lost 5 bases and J lost 4, with 17 bases in between. The CDR3 sequence: CASSTRTHSGTEAFF. DNA of the CDR3: TGTGCCAGCAGTACGAGGACACATTCAGGCACTGAAGCTTTCTTT.

This clonotype was seen more than once but under ten times. V gene TRBV29-1 combines with J gene TRBJ2-5; D is tentatively TRBD1 or TRBD2 (5 bases each). Germline-derived CDR1 and CDR2 are SQVTM and ANQGSEA. V lost 7 bases and J lost 9, with 21 bases in between. The CDR3 is 13 residues long. The CDR3 coding sequence is TGCAGCGCGGACTGGACACCCACCCGGGCCCAGTACTTC. Its translation is CSADWTPTRAQYF.

V is TRBV9 and J is TRBJ1-2, with 8 bases lining up with TRBD1. The CDR3 is 17 amino acids. Germline assignment: CDR1 SGDLS and CDR2 YYNGEE. Germline trimming cut 3 bases from V and 8 bases from J; bases unmatched to any gene: 18. CDR3 nucleotides: TGTGCCAGCAGCGCATCGGGACAGGTCCACATTGGGGGGGGCTACACCTTC. It specifies CASSASGQVHIGGGYTF.